This TCR beta chain comes out of a study of cytomegalovirus exposure and HLA in healthy donors. The length of the CDR3 is 16 residues. Germline V lookup: CDR1 MNHNY, CDR2 SVGAGI (reference sequence). Trimming removed 2 bases at V and 0 bases at J, with 11 bases between. Researchers ran the PCR with 60 Vbeta and 13 Jbeta primers. Sequencing was performed with immunoSEQ multiplex PCR; in TCRdb, only in-frame clones are kept and a portion is missing. The table shows 130,000 to 150,000 clones, with 60% to 80% occurring only once. Source material: PBMCs. This TCR came from a man aged 18 to 30 in good health and CMV-seronegative. The rearrangement uses TRBV6-6 and TRBJ1-5; D is unclear. CDR3 protein: CASSYMGRFSNQPQHF. The CDR3 DNA follows: TGTGCCAGCAGTTACATGGGCCGATTTAGCAATCAGCCCCAGCATTTT.